The rows below give T cell receptor beta chains drawn from one sample of a study of CD8 T cells in ankylosing spondylitis. TCRdb fed the 5' RACE reads into MiXCR, producing one record per CDR3 protein. The data show approximately 39,000 distinct CDR3 sequences, 13% seen once. Sample: synovial fluid, either unsorted or a sorted T cell fraction (not recorded which). Receptors originate from a male donor with ankylosing spondylitis. Each CDR3 is given with its conserved first and last residue. A D gene is named only where the DNA matches it firmly. Expanded clones get a size class; other rows say once, few or many, or leave the size out.

j_call,d_call,clone_size,v_call,cdr3_aa,cdr3_nt
TRBJ2-3,NA,NA,TRBV10-2,CASSESPDTQYF,TGCGCCAGCAGTGAGTCGCCAGATACGCAGTATTTT
TRBJ2-7,NA,few,TRBV29-1,CSVEDLVTGYEQYF,TGCAGCGTTGAAGATCTTGTTACGGGGTACGAGCAGTACTTC
TRBJ1-5,NA,many,TRBV20-1,CSASRGEGQPQHF,TGCAGTGCTAGTAGGGGGGAGGGTCAGCCCCAGCATTTT
TRBJ2-7,NA,few,TRBV30,CAWMGSYEQYF,TGTGCCTGGATGGGTAGCTACGAGCAGTACTTC
TRBJ2-1,NA,few,TRBV12-3/TRBV12-4,CASSSSGGILRNNEQFF,TGTGCCAGCAGCTCCTCCGGCGGGATATTGAGAAACAATGAGCAGTTCTTC
TRBJ2-7,NA,many,TRBV2,CASSEGVGYEQYF,TGTGCCAGCAGTGAGGGAGTGGGCTACGAGCAGTACTTC
TRBJ2-7,NA,few,TRBV21-1,CASLPGRYYEQYF,TGTGCCAGCCTACCAGGAAGATACTACGAGCAGTACTTC
TRBJ2-5,NA,NA,TRBV27,CASSLNREETQYF,TGTGCCAGCAGTTTGAACAGGGAAGAGACCCAGTACTTC
TRBJ2-7,NA,few,TRBV28,CASSLLLSSSYEQYF,TGTGCCAGCAGTTTGCTCCTTTCAAGCTCCTACGAGCAGTACTTC
TRBJ2-7,TRBD2,many,TRBV6-2/TRBV6-3,CASSWGLAGNNGEQYF,TGTGCCAGCAGCTGGGGACTAGCGGGAAATAATGGCGAGCAGTACTTC
TRBJ2-7,TRBD1,NA,TRBV12-3/TRBV12-4,CASSPGQGDSYEQYF,TGTGCCAGCAGTCCGGGACAGGGGGACTCCTACGAGCAGTACTTC
TRBJ2-1,TRBD1,NA,TRBV6-4,CASSEIPGQGRNEQFF,TGTGCCAGCAGTGAGATACCGGGACAGGGGAGGAATGAGCAGTTCTTC
TRBJ2-2,NA,few,TRBV7-8,CASSLFPGDRFEELFF,TGTGCCAGCAGCTTATTCCCAGGGGATAGGTTTGAGGAGCTGTTTTTT
TRBJ2-7,NA,few,TRBV20-1,CSARAEDETYEQYF,TGCAGTGCTAGAGCGGAAGACGAGACCTACGAGCAGTACTTC
TRBJ1-1,TRBD1,many,TRBV7-9,CASSIGTGGDTEAFF,TGTGCCAGCAGCATCGGGACAGGGGGAGATACTGAAGCTTTCTTT
TRBJ2-7,TRBD1,many,TRBV4-2,CASSQDRDRGVYEQYF,TGTGCCAGCAGCCAAGATCGGGACAGGGGAGTCTACGAGCAGTACTTC
TRBJ2-7,NA,NA,TRBV7-9,CASSLGTLSSYEQYF,TGTGCCAGCAGCTTAGGTACCCTGAGCTCCTACGAGCAGTACTTC
TRBJ2-7,NA,NA,TRBV2,CASRMSRDEQYF,TGTGCCAGCAGGATGTCTCGGGACGAGCAGTACTTC
TRBJ2-1,NA,few,TRBV10-3,CAISDAGPGDNEQFF,TGTGCCATCAGTGATGCGGGACCCGGGGACAATGAGCAGTTCTTC
TRBJ1-5,NA,NA,TRBV30,CAWSVHGFKGQPQHF,TGTGCCTGGAGTGTACATGGGTTTAAAGGTCAGCCCCAGCATTTT
TRBJ2-3,NA,NA,TRBV7-9,CASGGKGGTDTQYF,TGTGCCAGCGGGGGGAAGGGGGGGACAGATACGCAGTATTTT
TRBJ1-5,NA,few,TRBV7-9,CATRRTPNQPQHF,TGTGCCACCCGGAGAACACCAAATCAGCCCCAGCATTTT
TRBJ1-1,NA,NA,TRBV7-9,CASSEGGPEAFF,TGTGCCAGCAGCGAAGGGGGTCCTGAAGCTTTCTTT
TRBJ2-2,NA,many,TRBV6-6,CASSYTRGGLYTGELFF,TGTGCCAGCAGTTACACACGGGGCGGATTATACACCGGGGAGCTGTTTTTT
TRBJ2-2,NA,many,TRBV7-9,CASSFPLSGELFF,TGTGCCAGCAGCTTTCCCCTGTCCGGGGAGCTGTTTTTT
TRBJ2-3,NA,NA,TRBV7-2,CASSLGFDNTQYF,TGTGCCAGCAGCTTAGGTTTCGATAATACGCAGTATTTT
TRBJ2-7,NA,many,TRBV4-3,CASSQGSYSSYEQYF,TGCGCCAGCAGCCAAGGGAGTTACAGCTCCTACGAGCAGTACTTC
TRBJ2-2,TRBD1,many,TRBV30,CAWSVGTGYTGELFF,TGTGCCTGGAGTGTTGGGACAGGGTACACCGGGGAGCTGTTTTTT
TRBJ1-1,NA,medium-sized,TRBV7-6,CASSFQVGEVTEAFF,TGTGCCAGCAGCTTCCAAGTAGGGGAGGTCACTGAAGCTTTCTTT
TRBJ2-3,NA,NA,TRBV12-3/TRBV12-4,CAITDSRLSSDTQYF,TGTGCCATCACCGACTCTCGACTGAGCTCGGATACGCAGTATTTT
TRBJ2-1,TRBD2,NA,TRBV20-1,CSARDSGSSYNEQFF,TGCAGTGCTAGAGATAGCGGGAGCTCCTACAATGAGCAGTTCTTC
TRBJ1-1,TRBD1,many,TRBV27,CASSLTGGSTEAFF,TGTGCCAGCAGTCTTACAGGGGGGAGCACTGAAGCTTTCTTT
TRBJ2-1,TRBD2,NA,TRBV3-1,CASSQGSGRTSEQFF,TGTGCCAGCAGCCAAGGGAGCGGGAGGACTTCTGAGCAGTTCTTC
TRBJ2-3,NA,many,TRBV7-9,CASSHREADTQYF,TGTGCCAGCAGCCACAGGGAGGCAGATACGCAGTATTTT
TRBJ2-3,TRBD2,few,TRBV28,CASSLKGFSGGRTDTQYF,TGTGCCAGCAGTTTAAAGGGGTTCTCGGGAGGGAGAACAGATACGCAGTATTTT
TRBJ2-1,NA,medium-sized,TRBV20-1,CSARGLDRALEQFF,TGCAGTGCTAGAGGGCTAGATAGGGCTTTGGAGCAGTTCTTC
TRBJ2-7,NA,few,TRBV20-1,CSGVGQSSYEQYF,TGCAGTGGGGTTGGGCAGAGCTCCTACGAGCAGTACTTC
TRBJ2-6,NA,many,TRBV6-2/TRBV6-3,CASSFNSGANVLTF,TGTGCCAGCAGTTTCAACTCTGGGGCCAACGTCCTGACTTTC
TRBJ1-1,NA,few,TRBV5-1,CASRPRVFDTEAFF,TGCGCCAGCAGACCCAGGGTGTTTGACACTGAAGCTTTCTTT
TRBJ1-2,NA,NA,TRBV11-2,CASSLFGLWYGYTF,TGTGCCAGCAGCCTGTTCGGGCTGTGGTATGGCTACACCTTC